The 8 T cell receptor beta chains below all came from one sample that was sequenced in a study of T-cell reconstitution after alpha-beta-depleted transplantation in children. Library preparation (for TCRbeta) was performed with unique molecular identifiers. TCRdb re-called the PCR reads with MiXCR, one entry per CDR3 protein. This table holds some 840,000 distinct CDR3 sequences, around 15% found once. Sequenced here: PBMCs, mostly from graft donor cells, sampled 360 days after TCRalphabeta/CD19-depleted stem cell transplant. The receptor set was obtained from a male patient between 5 and 17 years old who had a stem cell transplant for acute lymphoblastic leukemia, so the T cells may come from the graft donor.

This clonotype turned up a few times. The gene calls are TRBV7-2 and TRBJ2-1; no clear D gene. CDR1 and CDR2 (germline): SGHTA, FQGNSA. The CDR3 extends over 15 amino acids. Trimming pared 2 bases from V and 4 bases from J, leaving 12 bases between. The CDR3 is CASSLMYPRYNEQFF. The CDR3 DNA reads as TGTGCCAGCAGCTTAATGTACCCCCGATACAATGAGCAGTTCTTC.

This clonotype has only one observation. The gene calls are TRBV19 and TRBJ2-3; 11 nucleotides align to TRBD2. J gave up 5 bases and V 1 base, and 5 bases lay outside the gene matches. CDR1 and CDR2 (germline): LNHDA, SQIVND (reference sequence). The CDR3 sequence is 16 residues long. CDR3 DNA: TGTGCCAGTAGTATAGTACTAGCGGGAGACAGAGATACGCAGTATTTT. Translation gives CASSIVLAGDRDTQYF.

This clonotype was seen more than once but under ten times. J is TRBJ2-1 and V is TRBV7-6; 8 positions agree with TRBD2. Looked up from germline, CDR1 is SGHVS and CDR2 is FNYEAQ. The ends lost 3 bases at V and 6 bases at J; junction bases unmatched: 7. This CDR3 is 15 amino acids long. CDR3 residues: CASSLGLVSGNEQFF. The CDR3 coding sequence is TGTGCCAGCAGCTTGGGACTAGTTTCGGGCAATGAGCAGTTCTTC.

This chain connects TRBV9 to TRBJ2-1, with 11 bases fitting TRBD2. CDR3 length equals 15 residues. Trimming cost V 4 bases and J 7 bases; bases outside gene matches: 7. Germline-derived CDR1 and CDR2 are SGDLS and YYNGEE. The CDR3 here is CASSPTSGSENEQFF. CDR3 DNA sequence: TGTGCCAGCAGCCCCACTAGCGGGAGTGAAAATGAGCAGTTCTTC.

This clonotype was picked up a small number of times. The chain couples TRBV5-1 to TRBJ1-1; a weak D match, TRBD1 (5 bases). This CDR3 has 15 residues. The V end was cut by 1 base, the J end by 3 bases, with 13 bases between. In germline, CDR1 is SGHRS, CDR2 YFSETQ. The CDR3 bases are TGCGCCAGCAGCTTGAAGGTAGGGGCGGACACTGAAGCTTTCTTT. Its translation is CASSLKVGADTEAFF.

This clonotype appeared a few times. The chain uses TRBV5-6 and TRBJ2-7; TRBD2 agrees at 13 bases. Germline lookup yields CDR1 SGHDT and CDR2 YYEEEE. This CDR3 spans 18 amino acids. Unmatched junction bases numbered 13, after V lost 4 bases and J lost 3 bases. The CDR3 DNA reads TGTGCCAGCAGCCCGGACAGGGGGACTAGCGGGGACGACTACGAGCAGTACTTC. Residues: CASSPDRGTSGDDYEQYF.

In regard to this clonotype: A much bigger clone sits one base away, suggesting this may be a read error. The CDR3 reads CASSNGTGVVEQFF. The CDR3 nucleotides are TGTGCCAGCAGTAACGGGACAGGGGTTGTCGAGCAGTTCTTC. The chain employs TRBV12-3 or TRBV12-4 and TRBJ2-7, with TRBD1 matching over 10 bases. The J call may be faulty, since TRBJ2-1 better matches the DNA end. The CDR3 contains 14 residues.

This clonotype was observed a handful of times. The rearrangement links TRBV6-5 to TRBJ2-1; possibly TRBD1 for D (6 bases). Trimming took 0 bases from V and 2 from J, leaving 20 bases between them. Germline V gene lookup returns CDR1 MNHEY and CDR2 SVGAGI. This CDR3 contains 19 residues. CDR3 loop: CASSYSSDRLFTPYNEQFF. For the CDR3, the DNA is TGTGCCAGCAGTTACTCCTCGGACAGACTCTTTACGCCCTACAATGAGCAGTTCTTC.